A single T cell receptor beta chain is shown here with its context. The antigen remains undetermined. These data come from a study of cytomegalovirus exposure and HLA in healthy donors. Notes on the study in general: There were 164 TCR beta chains listed as cytomegalovirus-associated. Reportedly, cytomegalovirus status was diagnosed with high sensitivity and specificity.

The CDR3 runs to 17 residues. Germline V CDR1 and CDR2: SGDLS, YYNGEE. J lost 5 bases, V lost 4 bases, and 15 bases had no gene match. Method: immunoSEQ multiplex PCR; TCRdb's copy keeps in-frame clones and lacks some. The sample holds 55,000 to 75,000 clones, over 85% seen once. The sequence was collected from a man aged 18 to 35 in good health and CMV-seropositive. Sequenced: PBMCs. This sequence joins TRBV9 and TRBJ2-5; 9 positions agree with TRBD2. CDR3 region: CASSSLGGAGGGETQYF. The CDR3 nucleotides read TGTGCCAGCAGCTCGCTTGGCGGGGCGGGAGGGGGTGAGACCCAGTACTTC.